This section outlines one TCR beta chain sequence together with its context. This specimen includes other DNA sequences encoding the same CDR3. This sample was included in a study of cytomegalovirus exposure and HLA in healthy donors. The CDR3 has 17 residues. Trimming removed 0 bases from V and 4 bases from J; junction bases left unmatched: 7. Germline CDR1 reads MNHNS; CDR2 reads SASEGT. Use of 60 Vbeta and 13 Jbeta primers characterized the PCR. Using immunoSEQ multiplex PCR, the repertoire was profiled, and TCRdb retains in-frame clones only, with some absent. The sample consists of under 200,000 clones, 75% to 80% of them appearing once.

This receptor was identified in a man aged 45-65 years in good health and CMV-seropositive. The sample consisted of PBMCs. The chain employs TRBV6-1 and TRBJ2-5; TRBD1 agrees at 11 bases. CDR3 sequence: CASSEARRTGGRETQYF. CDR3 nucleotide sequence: TGTGCCAGCAGTGAAGCGCGGAGGACAGGGGGCAGAGAGACCCAGTACTTC.